The rows below give T cell receptor beta chains drawn from one sample of a study of OX40 agonist ivuxolimab in advanced cancers. Produced via immunoSEQ multiplex PCR; TCRdb's table is partial and in-frame only. The data contain about 76,000 clones, nearly 85% of them seen just once; the ten biggest clones take up just under 7%. The source material was CD4+ or CD8+ T cells sorted from blood, sampled in a trial of the OX40 agonist ivuxolimab. The receptor source for this set is an adult with an advanced solid tumor such as melanoma, head and neck, liver or kidney cancer. CDR3s include the opening cysteine and the closing phenylalanine or tryptophan. The D gene is left open where the match is weak. Clone size, where shown, is once, few, many, or a class for clones that have expanded.

TRBV9	TRBJ2-3	TRBD1	-	CASSDTGGGDTQYF	TGTGCCAGCAGCGATACAGGGGGCGGAGATACGCAGTATTTT
TRBV5-1	TRBJ2-1	TRBD2	-	CASSPIAGAGEQFF	TGCGCCAGCAGCCCCATAGCGGGAGCGGGTGAGCAGTTCTTC
TRBV7-2	TRBJ2-7	-	-	CASSLALGPYEQYF	TGTGCCAGCAGCTTAGCTCTGGGGCCCTACGAGCAGTACTTC
TRBV27	TRBJ1-5	-	-	CASSFVSVGGLRPQHF	TGTGCCAGCAGTTTCGTATCGGTAGGGGGTTTAAGACCCCAGCATTTT
TRBV18	TRBJ1-4	-	once	CASSPRTGSDEKLFF	TGTGCCAGCTCACCGAGAACAGGGTCCGATGAAAAACTGTTTTTT
TRBV29-1	TRBJ1-2	-	-	CSVGQDYGYTF	TGCAGCGTTGGACAGGACTATGGCTACACCTTC
TRBV18	TRBJ2-1	TRBD2	-	CASSPLLTSGGLISYNEQFF	TGTGCCAGCTCACCACTTTTGACTAGCGGGGGCCTTATTTCCTACAATGAGCAGTTCTTC
TRBV19	TRBJ1-1	-	few	CASGTGGYAEAFF	TGTGCCAGTGGGACGGGGGGTTACGCTGAAGCTTTCTTT
TRBV27	TRBJ2-7	TRBD1	-	CASSLYRTGGYYEQYF	TGTGCCAGCAGTCTATACCGGACAGGGGGATACTACGAGCAGTACTTC
TRBV28	TRBJ1-5	-	-	CASRTGHQGQPQHF	TGTGCCAGCAGGACCGGACATCAGGGTCAGCCCCAGCATTTT
TRBV28	TRBJ1-3	TRBD1	-	CASSSNRGSGNTIYF	TGTGCCAGCAGTTCTAACAGGGGATCTGGAAACACCATATATTTT
TRBV5-1	TRBJ1-1	-	-	CASSFAYTNTEAFF	TGCGCCAGCAGCTTTGCTTACACGAACACTGAAGCTTTCTTT
TRBV9	TRBJ2-5	-	-	CASSERASPGETQYF	TGTGCCAGCAGCGAACGGGCATCCCCCGGAGAGACCCAGTACTTC
TRBV5-1	TRBJ2-4	TRBD1	-	CASSLAPGQEDIQYF	TGCGCCAGCAGCTTGGCCCCGGGACAGGAGGACATTCAGTACTTC
TRBV7-2	TRBJ1-3	TRBD1	once	CASSRTGGGNTIYF	TGTGCCAGCAGCCGGACAGGGGGCGGAAACACCATATATTTT
TRBV27	TRBJ2-3	-	-	CASSLLGDTQYF	TGTGCCAGCAGCCTCCTGGGAGATACGCAGTATTTT
TRBV5-1	TRBJ2-1	-	-	CASSLVGSSYNEQFF	TGCGCCAGCAGCTTGGTCGGGAGCTCCTACAATGAGCAGTTCTTC
TRBV7-8	TRBJ1-2	TRBD1	-	CASSLGTGGFYGYTF	TGTGCCAGCAGCTTAGGCACAGGGGGCTTCTATGGCTACACCTTC
TRBV7-3	TRBJ2-3	-	-	CASSLMGPHTLTDTQYF	TGTGCCAGCAGCTTAATGGGCCCCCACACCCTCACAGATACGCAGTATTTT
TRBV6-5	TRBJ1-1	-	-	CASSYRGNTEAFF	TGTGCCAGCAGTTACCGGGGTAACACTGAAGCTTTCTTT
TRBV28	TRBJ1-6	-	-	CASSFVSLAPYNSPLHF	TGTGCCAGCAGTTTTGTTTCCCTGGCCCCCTATAATTCACCCCTCCACTTT
TRBV7-2	TRBJ1-1	-	-	CASSYGRREAFF	TGTGCCAGCAGCTATGGACGAAGAGAAGCTTTCTTT
TRBV4-3	TRBJ1-4	-	-	CASSQDARWATNEKLFF	TGCGCCAGCAGCCAAGATGCCCGATGGGCAACTAATGAAAAACTGTTTTTT
TRBV29-1	TRBJ2-3	-	-	CSVGYGGNTDTQYF	TGCAGCGTTGGGTACGGGGGAAACACAGATACGCAGTATTTT
TRBV7-9	TRBJ2-3	TRBD1	-	CASTLRGQGSDTQYF	TGTGCCAGCACCTTAAGGGGACAGGGGTCAGATACGCAGTATTTT
TRBV7-2	TRBJ2-7	-	-	CASSLESVLGIRYEQYF	TGTGCCAGCAGCTTAGAGTCGGTTTTGGGGATTAGATACGAGCAGTACTTC
TRBV11-3	TRBJ2-5	TRBD2	-	CASSLYRGGLAAQETQYF	TGTGCCAGCAGCTTGTACAGGGGAGGACTAGCGGCCCAAGAGACCCAGTACTTC
TRBV18	TRBJ1-2	TRBD1	-	CASSPPGQGADYGYTF	TGTGCCAGCTCACCACCGGGACAGGGGGCGGACTATGGCTACACCTTC